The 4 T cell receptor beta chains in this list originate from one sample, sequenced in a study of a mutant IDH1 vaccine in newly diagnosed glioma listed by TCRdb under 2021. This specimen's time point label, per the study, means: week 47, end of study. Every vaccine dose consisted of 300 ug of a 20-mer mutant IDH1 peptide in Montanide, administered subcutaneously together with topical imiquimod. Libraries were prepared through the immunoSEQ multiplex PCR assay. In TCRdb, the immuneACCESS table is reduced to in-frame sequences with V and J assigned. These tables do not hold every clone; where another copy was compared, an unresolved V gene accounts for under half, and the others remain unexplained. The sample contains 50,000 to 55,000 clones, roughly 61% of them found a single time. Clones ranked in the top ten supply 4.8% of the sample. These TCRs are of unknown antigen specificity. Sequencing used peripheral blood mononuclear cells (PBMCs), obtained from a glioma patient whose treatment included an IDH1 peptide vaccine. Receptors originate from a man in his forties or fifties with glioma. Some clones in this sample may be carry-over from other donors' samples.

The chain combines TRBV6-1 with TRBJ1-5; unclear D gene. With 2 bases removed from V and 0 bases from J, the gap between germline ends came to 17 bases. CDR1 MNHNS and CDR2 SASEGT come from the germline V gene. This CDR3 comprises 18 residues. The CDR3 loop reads CASSEKVGNGYSNQPQHF. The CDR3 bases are TGTGCCAGCAGTGAAAAGGTTGGGAACGGTTATAGCAATCAGCCCCAGCATTTT.

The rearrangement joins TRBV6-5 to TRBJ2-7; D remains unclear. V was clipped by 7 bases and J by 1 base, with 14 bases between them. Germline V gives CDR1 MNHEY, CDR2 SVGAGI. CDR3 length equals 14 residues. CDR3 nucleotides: TGTGCCAGCACCCGAACACCAGGTTCCTACGAGCAGTACTTC. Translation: CASTRTPGSYEQYF.

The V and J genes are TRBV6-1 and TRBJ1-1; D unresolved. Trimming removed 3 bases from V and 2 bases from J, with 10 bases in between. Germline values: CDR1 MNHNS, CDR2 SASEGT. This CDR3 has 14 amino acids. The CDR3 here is CASSEGIRNTEAFF. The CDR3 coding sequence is TGTGCCAGCAGTGAGGGGATAAGAAACACTGAAGCTTTCTTT.

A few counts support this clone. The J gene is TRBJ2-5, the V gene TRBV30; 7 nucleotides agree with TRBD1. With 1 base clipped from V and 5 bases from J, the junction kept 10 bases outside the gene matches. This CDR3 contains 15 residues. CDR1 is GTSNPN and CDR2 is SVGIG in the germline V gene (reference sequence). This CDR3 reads CAWSEGGAWGETQYF. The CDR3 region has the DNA TGTGCCTGGAGTGAAGGGGGCGCGTGGGGGGAGACCCAGTACTTC.